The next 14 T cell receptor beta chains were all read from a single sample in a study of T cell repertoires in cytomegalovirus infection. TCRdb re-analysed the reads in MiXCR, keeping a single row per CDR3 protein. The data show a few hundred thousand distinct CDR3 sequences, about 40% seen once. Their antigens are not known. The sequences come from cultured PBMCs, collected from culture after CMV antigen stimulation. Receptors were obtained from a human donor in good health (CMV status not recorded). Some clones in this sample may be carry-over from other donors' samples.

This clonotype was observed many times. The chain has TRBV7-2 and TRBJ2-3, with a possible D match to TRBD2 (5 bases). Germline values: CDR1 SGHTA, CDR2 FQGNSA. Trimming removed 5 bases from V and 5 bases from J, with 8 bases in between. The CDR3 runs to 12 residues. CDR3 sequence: CASSIRGDTQYF. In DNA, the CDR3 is TGTGCCAGCAGCATCCGGGGAGATACGCAGTATTTT.

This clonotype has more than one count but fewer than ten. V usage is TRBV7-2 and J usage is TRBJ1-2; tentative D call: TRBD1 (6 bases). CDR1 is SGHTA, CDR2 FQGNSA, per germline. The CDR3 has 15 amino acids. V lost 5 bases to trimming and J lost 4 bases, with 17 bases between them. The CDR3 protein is CASSPDRTLLYGYTF. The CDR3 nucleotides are TGTGCCAGCAGCCCCGACAGGACCCTACTCTATGGCTACACCTTC.

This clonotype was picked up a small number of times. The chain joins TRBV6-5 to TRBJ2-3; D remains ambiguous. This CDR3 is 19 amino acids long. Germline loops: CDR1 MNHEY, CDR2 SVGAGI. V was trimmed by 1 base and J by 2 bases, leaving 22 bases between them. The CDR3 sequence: CASSYYGLLVGNLTDTQYF. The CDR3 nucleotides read TGTGCCAGCAGTTACTATGGCCTTTTAGTCGGAAACCTCACAGATACGCAGTATTTT.

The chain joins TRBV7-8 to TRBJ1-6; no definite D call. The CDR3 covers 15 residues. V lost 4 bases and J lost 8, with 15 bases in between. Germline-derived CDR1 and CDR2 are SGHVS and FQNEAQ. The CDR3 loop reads CASSSNLSGDSPLHF. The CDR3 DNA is TGTGCCAGCAGCTCGAATCTATCCGGTGATTCACCCCTCCACTTT. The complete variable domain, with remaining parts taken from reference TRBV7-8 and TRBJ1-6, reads GAGVSQSPRYKVAKRGQDVALRCDPISGHVSLFWYQQALGQGPEFLTYFQNEAQLDKSGLPSDRFFAERPEGSVSTLKIQRTQQEDSAVYLCASSSNLSGDSPLHFGNGTRLTVT.

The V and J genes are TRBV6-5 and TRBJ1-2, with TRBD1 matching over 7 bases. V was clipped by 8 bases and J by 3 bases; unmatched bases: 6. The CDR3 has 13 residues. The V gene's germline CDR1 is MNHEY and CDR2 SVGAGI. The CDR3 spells CASRQGHHYGYTF. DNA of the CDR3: TGTGCCAGCCGACAGGGTCACCACTATGGCTACACCTTC.

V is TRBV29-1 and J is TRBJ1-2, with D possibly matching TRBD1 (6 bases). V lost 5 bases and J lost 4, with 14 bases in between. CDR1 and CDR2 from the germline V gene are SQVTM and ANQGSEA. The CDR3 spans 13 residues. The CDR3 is CSVNQGIGYGYTF. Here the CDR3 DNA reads TGCAGCGTTAATCAGGGGATAGGCTATGGCTACACCTTC.

The CDR3: CSASEQNYGYTF. In DNA form, the CDR3 reads TGCAGTGCTAGCGAACAAAACTATGGCTACACCTTC. The chain uses TRBV20-1 and TRBJ1-2; D gene ambiguous. The CDR3 runs 12 residues. The germline CDR1 and CDR2 sequences are DFQATT and SNEGSKA (reference sequence). Trimming cost V 3 bases and J 2 bases, with 7 bases left between them.

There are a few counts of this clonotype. The CDR3 sequence is CASRSTTEAFF. The CDR3 region has the DNA TGTGCCAGCAGGTCTACCACTGAAGCTTTCTTT. V usage is TRBV7-2 and J usage is TRBJ1-1; no clear D gene. Trimming took 6 bases from V and 4 from J, leaving 6 bases between them. CDR3 length: 11 residues. Germline CDR1 SGHTA, CDR2 FQGNSA.

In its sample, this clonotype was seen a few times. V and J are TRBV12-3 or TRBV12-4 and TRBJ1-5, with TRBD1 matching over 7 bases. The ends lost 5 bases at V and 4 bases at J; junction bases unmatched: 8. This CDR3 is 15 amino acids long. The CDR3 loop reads CASSAGRGRNQPQHF. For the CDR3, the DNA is TGTGCCAGCAGTGCAGGGAGGGGGCGAAATCAGCCCCAGCATTTT.

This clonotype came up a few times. In DNA form, the CDR3 reads TGTGCCAGCAGCCCGACGACCTACCGGGGCCAAGAGACCCAGTACTTC. This sequence encodes CASSPTTYRGQETQYF. The genes are TRBV11-2 and TRBJ2-5, with D possibly being TRBD2 (5 bases). The CDR3 totals 16 residues. With 5 bases removed from V and 1 base from J, the gap between germline ends came to 17 bases. Germline CDR1 SGHAT, CDR2 FQNNGV.

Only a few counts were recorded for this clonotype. CDR3 bases: TGTGCCAGCAGCTTAGATCAAGGGAGTAGAGCAGCTTTCTTT. Protein product: CASSLDQGSRAAFF. V is TRBV7-9 and J is TRBJ1-1; D gene ambiguous. This CDR3 is built from 14 residues. CDR1 is SEHNR and CDR2 is FQNEAQ in the germline V gene (reference sequence). V lost 1 base and J 10 bases, leaving 16 bases between the germline ends. The full variable domain, with the rest looked up from reference TRBV7-9 and TRBJ1-1, is DTGVSQNPRHKITKRGQNVTFRCDPISEHNRLYWYRQTLGQGPEFLTYFQNEAQLEKSRLLSDRFSAERPKGSFSTLEIQRTEQGDSAMYLCASSLDQGSRAAFFGQGTRLTVV.

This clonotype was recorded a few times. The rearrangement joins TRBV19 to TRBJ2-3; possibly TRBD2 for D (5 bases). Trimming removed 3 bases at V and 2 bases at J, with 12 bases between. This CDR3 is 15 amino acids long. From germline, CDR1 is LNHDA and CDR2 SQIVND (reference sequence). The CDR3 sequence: CASSIAGENTDTQYF. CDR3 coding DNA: TGTGCCAGTAGTATTGCGGGCGAGAACACAGATACGCAGTATTTT. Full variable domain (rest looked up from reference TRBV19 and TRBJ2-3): DGGITQSPKYLFRKEGQNVTLSCEQNLNHDAMYWYRQDPGQGLRLIYYSQIVNDFQKGDIAEGYSVSREKKESFPLTVTSAQKNPTAFYLCASSIAGENTDTQYFGPGTRLTVL.

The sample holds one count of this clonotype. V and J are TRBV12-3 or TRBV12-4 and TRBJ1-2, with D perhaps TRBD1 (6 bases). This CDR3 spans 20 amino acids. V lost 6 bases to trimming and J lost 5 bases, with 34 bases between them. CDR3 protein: CASRYTLGHNKDRNPYGYTF. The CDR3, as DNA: TGTGCCAGCAGGTACACCTTAGGCCATAATAAGGACAGAAATCCGTATGGCTACACCTTC.

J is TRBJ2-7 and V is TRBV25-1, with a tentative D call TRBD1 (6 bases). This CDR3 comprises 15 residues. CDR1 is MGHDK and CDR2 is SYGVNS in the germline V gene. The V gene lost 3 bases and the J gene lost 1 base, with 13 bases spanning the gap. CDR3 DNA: TGTGCCAGCAGTGACGATCGGGACACTTCCTACGAGCAGTACTTC. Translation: CASSDDRDTSYEQYF.